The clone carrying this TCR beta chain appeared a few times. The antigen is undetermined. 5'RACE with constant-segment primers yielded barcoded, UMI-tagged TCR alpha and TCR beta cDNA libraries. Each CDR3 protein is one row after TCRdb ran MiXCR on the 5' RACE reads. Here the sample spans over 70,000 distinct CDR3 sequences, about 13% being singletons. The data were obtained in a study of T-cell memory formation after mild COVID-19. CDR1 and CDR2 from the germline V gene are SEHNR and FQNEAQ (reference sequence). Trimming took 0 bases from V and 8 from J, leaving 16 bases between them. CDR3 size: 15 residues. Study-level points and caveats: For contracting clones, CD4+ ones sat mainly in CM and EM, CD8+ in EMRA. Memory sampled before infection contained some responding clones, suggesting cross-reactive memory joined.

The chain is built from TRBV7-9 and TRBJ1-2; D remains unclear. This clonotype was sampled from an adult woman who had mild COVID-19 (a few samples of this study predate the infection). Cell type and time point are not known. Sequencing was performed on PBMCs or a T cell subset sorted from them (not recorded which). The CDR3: CASSLAVSAAGGYTF. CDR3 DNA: TGTGCCAGCAGCTTAGCGGTCTCGGCGGCCGGCGGCTACACCTTC.